The T cell receptor (beta chain) described here comes from a study of shared clonotypes between healthy human individuals. A remark on this clone: Its ends do not fully match the called genes, so a read error is possible.

Method: immunoSEQ multiplex PCR; TCRdb's copy keeps in-frame clones and lacks some. The repertoire holds 2 million to 3 million clones, with 90% to 95% as singletons. CDR1 SSHAT and CDR2 FNYEAQ come from the germline V gene (reference sequence). This CDR3 is 15 amino acids long. The sequenced material came from naive CD4+ T cells sorted from blood. Subset specified: CD45RA+ positively selected. This TCR derives from a man between 18 and 29 years old in good health. The chain carries TRBV7-7 and TRBJ2-6, with D perhaps being TRBD1 or TRBD2 (6 bases each). The CDR3 sequence is CASSPRGGGANVLTF. For the CDR3, the DNA is TGTGCTAGCAGCCCCAGGGGAGGTGGGGCCAACGTCCTGACTTTC.